The present T cell receptor beta chain was sequenced within a study of Graves' ophthalmopathy and Graves' hyperthyroidism. Overall study: Pretreatment peripheral blood was obtained at initial diagnosis. Findings of the study overall: Blood also harbored most expanded thyroid clonotypes above 0.001 frequency. A 13-signature model separated ophthalmopathy from stable hyperthyroidism, reaching 85% to 90% sensitivity and around 83% specificity cross-validated.

The sample holds a few counts of this clonotype. Its cognate antigen is unknown. The authors amplified TCR beta CDR3 regions from RNA transcripts. HTBI primers primed a first-round RT-PCR, and a second-round multiplex PCR followed. Each CDR3 protein gets one entry after TCRdb re-called the multiplex PCR reads with MiXCR. The sample carries around 170,000 distinct CDR3 sequences, over 35% recorded once. V lost 2 bases to trimming and J lost 6 bases, with 8 bases between them. Germline CDR1 reads MNHEY; CDR2 reads SVGEGT. The CDR3 covers 12 residues. This clonotype was sampled from a woman in her forties with Graves' ophthalmopathy. The chain has TRBV6-2 or TRBV6-3 and TRBJ2-7; D not certain. The sequenced sample was peripheral blood. The CDR3 DNA reads as TGTGCCAGCAGTTACCCGGATGGCGAGCAGTACTTC. Protein sequence: CASSYPDGEQYF.